This passage covers 25 T cell receptor beta chains from one sample sequenced in a study of blood T cell repertoires in COVID-19. Produced via immunoSEQ multiplex PCR; TCRdb's table is partial and in-frame only. The table includes about 120,000 clones, over 65% detected once. Sequencing was performed on peripheral blood. The receptors here all came from an older woman with acute or convalescent COVID-19.

This rearrangement joins TRBV24-1 to TRBJ2-1; possible D gene TRBD2, 7 bases. The CDR3 contains 14 residues. V shed 9 bases and J shed 2 bases, with 13 bases lying between them. Germline loops: CDR1 KGHDR, CDR2 SFDVKD. The CDR3 region is CATSGRGAYNEQFF. The CDR3 DNA is TGTGCCACCTCTGGGAGGGGGGCCTACAATGAGCAGTTCTTC.

V is TRBV11-3 and J is TRBJ2-1, with 10 bases aligning to TRBD1. V was pared by 4 bases and J by 3 bases, with 6 bases of the junction left unmatched. CDR1 and CDR2 (germline): SGHNT, YENEEA. The CDR3 spans 16 residues. CDR3 DNA sequence: TGTGCCAGCAGCTCGCCCGGGACAGGGGTCTACAATGAGCAGTTCTTC. Translated, it gives CASSSPGTGVYNEQFF.

The chain recombines TRBV30 with TRBJ1-2; the D is unclear. In germline, CDR1 is GTSNPN, CDR2 SVGIG (reference sequence). The CDR3 totals 12 residues. The V end lost 3 bases, the J end lost 7 bases, and 12 bases lay between the germline ends. CDR3: CAWRVFRSGYTF. The CDR3 nucleotides are TGTGCCTGGAGGGTGTTTCGGTCTGGCTACACCTTC.

CDR3 bases: TGTGCCAGCAGCTCCGGCGGGACAGCCACCTATGGCTACACCTTC. Residues: CASSSGGTATYGYTF. J is TRBJ1-2 and V is TRBV7-2; 7 nucleotides align to TRBD1. With V trimmed by 4 bases and J by 4 bases, 9 bases remained unmatched. The CDR3 runs to 15 residues. The germline gives CDR1 SGHTA, CDR2 FQGNSA.

This chain links TRBV5-1 with TRBJ1-1, with D tentatively TRBD1 (6 bases). V lost 4 bases, J lost 1 base, and 11 bases lay in between. The CDR3 covers 14 residues. Germline V gives CDR1 SGHRS, CDR2 YFSETQ. The CDR3 sequence: CASSLTGQNTEAFF. CDR3 nucleotides: TGCGCCAGCAGCCTGACAGGTCAGAACACTGAAGCTTTCTTT.

The rearrangement uses TRBV4-3 and TRBJ1-1; D remains ambiguous. The CDR3 length is 13 residues. Germline CDR1 is LGHNA and CDR2 is YSLEER. The V end was cut by 0 bases, the J end by 5 bases, with 7 bases between. The CDR3 loop reads CASSQDPKTEAFF. CDR3 in DNA: TGCGCCAGCAGCCAAGACCCTAAAACTGAAGCTTTCTTT.

This clone has more than one count but fewer than ten. This chain uses TRBV6-2 or TRBV6-3 with TRBJ2-7; D perhaps matches TRBD2 (6 bases). This CDR3 is built from 14 residues. The germline V and J ends were trimmed by 4 bases and 3 bases, with 13 bases remaining between them. From germline, CDR1 is MNHEY and CDR2 SVGEGT. The CDR3 DNA reads as TGTGCCAGCAGTTCCGCCCTAGCGCACTACGAGCAGTACTTC. It yields the protein CASSSALAHYEQYF.

The chain has TRBV13 and TRBJ1-1, with D unclear. V was pared by 1 base and J by 1 base, with 10 bases between. The CDR3 length is 15 residues. Germline-derived CDR1 and CDR2 are PRHDT and FYEKMQ (reference sequence). CDR3: CASSLVPEGNTEAFF. DNA for the CDR3: TGTGCCAGCAGCTTAGTACCGGAGGGGAACACTGAAGCTTTCTTT.

The chain couples TRBV18 to TRBJ1-6, with D possibly TRBD1 on 5 matching bases. The V and J ends lost 6 bases and 6 bases respectively, with 9 bases between them. Looked up from germline, CDR1 is KGHSH and CDR2 is LQKENI. The CDR3 has 13 amino acids. Here the CDR3 DNA reads TGTGCCAGCTCTCAGGGTAGTAATTCACCCCTCCACTTT. It is translated as CASSQGSNSPLHF.

This rearrangement joins TRBV21-1 to TRBJ2-2; the table's TRBD1 call for D was not verified on the DNA. TRBV21-1 is a pseudogene. This CDR3 contains 16 residues. This chain's CDR3 is CASSSTGCSDTGELFF. CDR3 coding DNA: TGTGCCAGCAGCAGCACAGGGTGTTCGGACACCGGGGAGCTGTTTTTT.

V gene TRBV7-2 combines with J gene TRBJ1-2; 8 bases fit TRBD1. CDR1 and CDR2 (germline): SGHTA, FQGNSA. With 1 base clipped from V and 5 bases from J, the junction kept 9 bases outside the gene matches. CDR3 length: 16 amino acids. CDR3 in amino acids: CASSLGLLQGEYGYTF. The CDR3 DNA reads TGTGCCAGCAGCTTAGGTTTATTACAGGGGGAATATGGCTACACCTTC. Full variable domain (missing parts from reference TRBV7-2 and TRBJ1-2): GAGVSQSPSNKVTEKGKDVELRCDPISGHTALYWYRQSLGQGLEFLIYFQGNSAPDKSGLPSDRFSAERTGGSVSTLTIQRTQQEDSAVYLCASSLGLLQGEYGYTFGSGTRLTVV.

The chain uses TRBV3-1 (or the pseudogene TRBV3-2) and TRBJ2-2, with D perhaps TRBD2 (7 bases). V was trimmed by 1 base and J by 4 bases, leaving 13 bases between them. This CDR3 spans 16 amino acids. CDR1 and CDR2 (germline): LGHDT, YNNKEL (reference sequence). CDR3 DNA: TGTGCCAGCAGCCAAGTGGGGGGGCAGAGCACCGGGGAGCTGTTTTTT. Translated: CASSQVGGQSTGELFF.

The rearrangement joins TRBV5-5 to TRBJ1-1, with a possible D match to TRBD1 (6 bases). Deletions cut 1 base from V and 0 bases from J, with 10 bases between. The CDR3 covers 15 residues. Germline CDR1 and CDR2: SGHKS and YYEKEE (reference sequence). CDR3 region: CASSLTGTLNTEAFF. The CDR3 coding sequence is TGTGCCAGCAGCTTGACCGGGACACTGAACACTGAAGCTTTCTTT. Variable domain in full (rest from reference TRBV5-5 and TRBJ1-1): DAGVTQSPTHLIKTRGQQVTLRCSPISGHKSVSWYQQVLGQGPQFIFQYYEKEERGRGNFPDRFSARQFPNYSSELNVNALLLGDSALYLCASSLTGTLNTEAFFGQGTRLTVV.

The V and J genes are TRBV19 and TRBJ1-2; the D gene is possibly TRBD1 (5 bases). Germline CDR1 reads LNHDA; CDR2 reads SQIVND (reference sequence). The CDR3 totals 13 residues. V was trimmed by 3 bases and J by 5 bases, leaving 10 bases between them. CDR3 sequence: CASSIGREYGYTF. CDR3 coding DNA: TGTGCCAGTAGTATCGGCAGGGAATATGGCTACACCTTC.

This sequence joins TRBV5-1 and TRBJ2-1, with a weak D call TRBD1 (8 bases). Germline V gene lookup returns CDR1 SGHRS and CDR2 YFSETQ. The CDR3 contains 19 residues. Between the trimmed V and J ends, which lost 4 bases and 0 bases, there was a span of 23 bases. DNA for the CDR3: TGCGCCAGCAGCCTAGGGGGCTCGCACAGGGGGGGCTCCTACAATGAGCAGTTCTTC. It is translated as CASSLGGSHRGGSYNEQFF.

This clone turned up a few times. The chain links TRBV27 to TRBJ1-5; 7 bases are shared with TRBD1. The CDR3 is 14 amino acids. With V trimmed by 5 bases and J by 1 base, 2 bases remained unmatched. Germline loops: CDR1 MNHEY, CDR2 SMNVEV (reference sequence). This chain's CDR3 is CASSTDRSNQPQHF. CDR3 sequence (DNA): TGTGCCAGCAGTACGGACAGGAGCAATCAGCCCCAGCATTTT.

The J gene is TRBJ2-2, the V gene TRBV5-1; 8 nucleotides line up with TRBD2. V gave up 0 bases and J gave up 0 bases; unmatched junction bases: 1. This CDR3 is 16 amino acids long. From germline, CDR1 is SGHRS and CDR2 YFSETQ. The CDR3 loop reads CASSLVAGTNTGELFF. In nucleotides, the CDR3 is TGCGCCAGCAGCTTGGTAGCGGGGACGAACACCGGGGAGCTGTTTTTT.

The rearrangement uses TRBV6-2 or TRBV6-3 and TRBJ1-1; D may be TRBD1 (6 bases). Trimming removed 4 bases from V and 1 base from J, with 10 bases in between. This CDR3 comprises 14 residues. Germline V gene data show CDR1 as MNHEY and CDR2 as SVGEGT. The DNA of the CDR3 is TGTGCCAGCAGTTGGGGGCTGGAGAACACTGAAGCTTTCTTT. This translates into CASSWGLENTEAFF.

This clone has a single count. This chain connects TRBV6-6 to TRBJ1-1; a possible D gene is TRBD1 (5 bases). V lost 2 bases and J 6 bases, leaving 13 bases between the germline ends. CDR1 and CDR2 from the germline V gene are MNHNY and SVGAGI (reference sequence). The CDR3 is made up of 14 amino acids. The CDR3 protein is CASSYQSTVAEAFF. CDR3 DNA: TGTGCCAGCAGTTACCAATCGACAGTCGCTGAAGCTTTCTTT.

This sequence joins TRBV11-3 and TRBJ1-1; D not certain. V was trimmed by 4 bases and J by 0 bases, leaving 9 bases between them. Germline V gives CDR1 SGHNT, CDR2 YENEEA. The CDR3 spans 14 residues. The CDR3 coding sequence is TGTGCCAGCAGCTACAGAGCTTTGAACACTGAAGCTTTCTTT. It specifies CASSYRALNTEAFF.

V and J are TRBV9 and TRBJ1-2, with 10 bases lining up with TRBD1. CDR1 is SGDLS, CDR2 YYNGEE, per germline. This CDR3 is 16 amino acids long. The junction had 7 bases not matched to a gene; V was cut back by 3 bases and J by 2 bases. The CDR3 sequence is CASSAGQGSRNYGYTF. The DNA for the CDR3 is TGTGCCAGCAGCGCGGGACAGGGGAGTAGGAACTATGGCTACACCTTC.

This chain's CDR3 is CASDGGGFQETQYF. The CDR3 DNA is TGTGCCAGCGACGGCGGGGGGTTCCAAGAGACCCAGTACTTC. This chain joins TRBV11-1 and TRBJ2-5; TRBD2 agrees at 8 bases. The CDR3 contains 14 residues. The V segment lost 8 bases and the J segment 1 base; nucleotides outside the gene matches: 6. From germline, CDR1 is SGHAT and CDR2 FQDESV (reference sequence).

This chain joins TRBV7-2 and TRBJ2-1; TRBD2 matches 7 bases. The trim removed 1 base at V and 7 bases at J, leaving 7 bases unmatched. Germline lookup yields CDR1 SGHTA and CDR2 FQGNSA. This CDR3 contains 15 residues. CDR3 loop: CASSLDYGGRNEQFF. The CDR3 region has the DNA TGTGCCAGCAGCTTAGACTACGGGGGGAGGAATGAGCAGTTCTTC.

This clone was counted only a few times. The chain uses TRBV29-1 and TRBJ2-2; no firm D call. CDR3 length: 13 amino acids. Germline V gene sequence: CDR1 SQVTM, CDR2 ANQGSEA. V lost 3 bases, J lost 1 base, and 6 bases lay in between. The CDR3 loop is CSVDAGNTGELFF. For the CDR3, the DNA is TGCAGCGTTGATGCAGGGAACACCGGGGAGCTGTTTTTT.

Only one count was recorded for this clone. The rearrangement uses TRBV19 and TRBJ1-5; 9 nucleotides agree with TRBD1. Germline CDR1 reads LNHDA; CDR2 reads SQIVND (reference sequence). V lost 6 bases and J lost 7; bases outside the gene matches: 7. This CDR3 has 14 amino acids. DNA for the CDR3: TGTGCCAGTAGGATACAGGGGGCTGGGCAGCCCCAGCATTTT. It codes for CASRIQGAGQPQHF.